This TCR beta chain was captured in a study of blood T cell repertoires in COVID-19 (dated by TCRdb to the early 2020s). About the study as a whole: Collaborator samples came from the United States, Italy and Spain and covered acute and convalescent phases of COVID-19. A freely available public database, intended as a resource for researchers studying the immune response to SARS-CoV-2, is where the repertoires were released. Where available, HLA class I and class II types were obtained from metadata supplied by the sample provider rather than from assay-based typing. Subjects who had been exposed to COVID-19, were actively infected with it, or had recovered from it provided the deeply sampled blood TCRbeta repertoires that made up the dataset. The material from the prospective study consisted of cDNA or gDNA derived from T cells, B-cell-depleted T cells, or PBMCs. Sample metadata almost always included a de-identified subject ID, COVID-19 status, age in years and sex. Samples came from the ongoing ImmuneRACE study (first 160 participants) plus 1,254 subjects from 6 global collaborators.

Taken from cysteine to phenylalanine, the CDR3 has 16 residues. Just the 48-base CDR3 DNA is kept, in frame starting at base 1. V lost 5 bases and J lost 5 bases, and the count of bases not matched to a germline gene is 10. A word on this clone: Its binding antigen is unknown. Base quality data are lacking; no much larger clone is found one base away.

The immunoSEQ Assay, a bias-controlled multiplex PCR, was used to amplify TCRbeta CDR3 regions from genomic DNA. Processing in the source paper ran as follows. Within the assay, amplification of reference gene primers was used to estimate how many nucleated cells each sample contained. To quantify the absolute abundance of each unique TCRbeta CDR3 rearrangement, sequence reads were collapsed and filtered. For each sample, productive Simpson clonality was calculated as the square root of Simpson's diversity index over productive rearrangements. Imported from immuneACCESS, the table was reduced by TCRdb to in-frame sequences with V and J called. These copies leave out some clones; in studies compared against another copy, an unresolved V gene accounts for under half, and the cause of the remainder is not known. The V and J calls and clone size are taken from that table; D and trimming were inferred from the DNA. A total of about 120,000 clones appear in this sample, over 80% of them only once. The biggest ten clones account for approximately 12% of the sample.

Overall study results and their limits: The amount of clinical and demographic metadata varied by source and participant and was provided uncurated.

Collaborating institutions collected whole blood in K2EDTA tubes following their own protocols. For TCRbeta analysis, collaborator samples were shipped as frozen whole blood, as isolated PBMCs, or as DNA extracted from either sample type. The TCR was taken from a man aged 55-75 years with acute or convalescent COVID-19. The specimen was peripheral blood. The rearrangement combines TRBV6-7 with TRBJ2-5; a stretch of 11 junction bases matches TRBD2. TRBV6-7 falls under the ORF class, with uncertain function. CDR3 sequence: CASSQMTSGKGETQYF. The DNA is as follows: TGTGCCAGCAGTCAGATGACTAGCGGGAAAGGGGAGACCCAGTACTTC.